A selection of T cell receptor beta chains follows, all from one sample in a study of memory CD4+ T cells and cytomegalovirus serostatus. Produced via immunoSEQ multiplex PCR; TCRdb's table is partial and in-frame only. The sample lists about 25,000 clones, more than 70% occurring once. Sequenced material: memory CD4+ T cells from blood. These receptor sequences come from an adult in good health and CMV-seronegative. Both conserved end residues are part of each CDR3. A D gene is named only where the DNA matches it firmly. Not every row has a clone size; where given, it reads once, few, many or a size class.

>TRBV7-2|TRBJ2-6|NA|NA|17
TGTGCCAGCAGCCCAACGGGTTCATACTCTGGGGCCAACGTCCTGACTTTC
CASSPTGSYSGANVLTF
>TRBV4-3|TRBJ2-3|NA|NA|15
TGCGCCAGCAGCCAGGCTTCGACAGGCACAGATACGCAGTATTTT
CASSQASTGTDTQYF
>TRBV4-1|TRBJ2-5|TRBD2|NA|19
TGCGCCAGCAGCCAAGTTTACAGGGTGGCCGGGGGGGATGGAGAGACCCAGTACTTC
CASSQVYRVAGGDGETQYF
>TRBV2|TRBJ2-7|TRBD1|NA|15
TGTGCCAGCAGTGACCGGACAGGGAACACCTACGAGCAGTACTTC
CASSDRTGNTYEQYF
>TRBV12-5|TRBJ1-3|NA|NA|13
TGTGCTACTCAAGGGACTGATGGAAACACCATATATTTT
CATQGTDGNTIYF
>TRBV11-3|TRBJ2-3|NA|NA|15
TGTGCCAGCAGCCCACAGGGTTTACGGTCAGATACGCAGTATTTT
CASSPQGLRSDTQYF
>TRBV6-1|TRBJ2-7|TRBD1|NA|14
TGTGCCAGCAGTGGGACAGGGGGGTCCTACGAGCAGTACTTC
CASSGTGGSYEQYF
>TRBV9|TRBJ1-6|NA|NA|13
TGTGCCAGCAGCGTAGGATCTAATTCACCCCTCCACTTT
CASSVGSNSPLHF
>TRBV11-2|TRBJ2-5|TRBD1|NA|15
TGTGCCAGCAGCAATGACAGGGGACCCTTTGAGACCCAGTACTTC
CASSNDRGPFETQYF
>TRBV5-5|TRBJ2-6|NA|NA|13
TGTGCCAGCAGCTATAACCCGGGGACCATCCTGACTTTC
CASSYNPGTILTF
>TRBV5-1|TRBJ1-1|TRBD1|few|11
TGCGCCAGCAGCGGACAGGTTGAAGCTTTCTTT
CASSGQVEAFF
>TRBV5-1|TRBJ2-7|NA|NA|14
TGCGCCAGCAGCTTGGGGGGAGGTGAGAGCGAGCAGTACTTC
CASSLGGGESEQYF
>TRBV9|TRBJ1-3|TRBD1|NA|14
TGTGCCAGCAGCCTGGGACAGACGGAAGACACCATATATTTT
CASSLGQTEDTIYF
>TRBV7-3|TRBJ2-5|NA|NA|15
TGTGCCAGCAGCTTAATACCGGGCGGGGAAGAGACCCAGTACTTC
CASSLIPGGEETQYF
>TRBV7-3|TRBJ1-1|NA|NA|13
TGTGCCAGCAGTCCCGGTAGGAACACTGAAGCTTTCTTT
CASSPGRNTEAFF
>TRBV5-1|TRBJ2-4|NA|few|16
TGCGCCAGCAGCTTGGCTCCTGCCCTCGGGGATAACATTCAGTACTTC
CASSLAPALGDNIQYF
>TRBV6-6|TRBJ2-5|TRBD2|NA|12
TGTGCCAGCAGTTGGGAGGGAGAGACCCAGTACTTC
CASSWEGETQYF
>TRBV19|TRBJ2-1|TRBD2|NA|16
TGTGCCAGTAGTATAGGGTGGAGCGGGGGGGCCAATGAGCAGTTCTTC
CASSIGWSGGANEQFF
>TRBV6-1|TRBJ1-1|NA|NA|15
TGTGCCAGCACCAGAACGACAGGACTGGACACTGAAGCTTTCTTT
CASTRTTGLDTEAFF
>TRBV7-9|TRBJ1-1|NA|NA|14
TGTGCCAGCAGCTCAGGGTTTCGGGCGACTGAAGCTTTCTTT
CASSSGFRATEAFF
>TRBV28|TRBJ1-2|TRBD1|NA|13
TGTGCCAGCAGGGGGGACAGGGACTATGGCTACACCTTC
CASRGDRDYGYTF
>TRBV12-5|TRBJ2-1|TRBD1|NA|14
TGTGCTAGTGGTTCCCGGGACAGTCTCCATGAGCAGTTCTTC
CASGSRDSLHEQFF
>TRBV6-5|TRBJ2-7|TRBD1|NA|13
TGTGCCAGCAGAGATGACAGGGGCGACGAGCAGTACTTC
CASRDDRGDEQYF
>TRBV10-3|TRBJ1-1|TRBD1|few|16
TGTGCCATCAGTGAGACTTCCGGGACAGGGAACACTGAAGCTTTCTTT
CAISETSGTGNTEAFF
>TRBV25-1|TRBJ1-6|NA|NA|14
TGTGCCAGCAGTCTGGGGGCCGGGAATTCACCCCTCCACTTT
CASSLGAGNSPLHF
>TRBV5-8|TRBJ2-3|TRBD1|NA|16
TGTGCCAGCAGCCTAGGATGGCAGGGGGCGGCAGATACGCAGTATTTT
CASSLGWQGAADTQYF
>TRBV25-1|TRBJ2-7|NA|once|13
TGTGCGCCGAACAGGGCAGACCCCTACGAGCAGTACTTC
CAPNRADPYEQYF
>TRBV2|TRBJ1-5|NA|few|13
TGTGCCAGCAGTGAGGAGGGAAATCAGCCCCAGCATTTT
CASSEEGNQPQHF
>TRBV19|TRBJ2-1|NA|NA|14
TGTGCCAGTAAGAGGGCTAGAGGGGACAATGAGCAGTTCTTC
CASKRARGDNEQFF
>TRBV7-2|TRBJ2-1|NA|few|15
TGTGCCAGCAGCTTATTGGGTGGGTTTCAATATGAGCAGTTCTTC
CASSLLGGFQYEQFF
>TRBV9|TRBJ1-4|NA|NA|15
TGTGCCAGCAGCGAAACGGTAGCAACTAATGAAAAACTGTTTTTT
CASSETVATNEKLFF
>TRBV18|TRBJ1-1|NA|NA|14
TGTGCCAGCTCACCACCCACGAGGGACACTGAAGCTTTCTTT
CASSPPTRDTEAFF
>TRBV30|TRBJ1-1|NA|few|13
TGTGCCTGGAGCCCTGGGCTGAACACTGAAGCTTTCTTT
CAWSPGLNTEAFF
>TRBV19|TRBJ1-2|NA|NA|15
TGTGCCAGCAGCATTCCGGGGGGAGATAGGTATGGCTACACCTTC
CASSIPGGDRYGYTF
>TRBV2|TRBJ1-4|NA|NA|14
TGTGCCACGTCTAGGGGCGCCGGTAATGAAAAACTGTTTTTT
CATSRGAGNEKLFF
>TRBV5-1|TRBJ2-1|TRBD2|NA|16
TGCGCCAGCAGCTCCCGAGCTAGCGGGGGGATCAATGAGCAGTTCTTC
CASSSRASGGINEQFF
>TRBV5-5|TRBJ1-3|NA|NA|14
TGTGCCAGCAGCTTGGGGACCAAAGGAAACACCATATATTTT
CASSLGTKGNTIYF
>TRBV6-5|TRBJ1-1|TRBD1|NA|14
TGTGCCAGCAGTTATCGGACAGGTAGCACTGAAGCTTTCTTT
CASSYRTGSTEAFF
>TRBV19|TRBJ1-2|NA|NA|15
TGTGCCAGTAGTATAGAGGGGACCGCGGTGTATGGCTACACCTTC
CASSIEGTAVYGYTF
>TRBV2|TRBJ1-4|TRBD1|NA|16
TGTGCCAGCAGTGAAGCGCTTGGAGGGGGCGGTGAAAAACTGTTTTTT
CASSEALGGGGEKLFF
>TRBV5-6|TRBJ1-1|TRBD1|NA|16
TGTGCCAGCAGCTCGGACACAGGGGCATTGAACACTGAAGCTTTCTTT
CASSSDTGALNTEAFF
>TRBV13|TRBJ2-7|TRBD2|once|12
TGTGCCAGCAGCAGAGGACTAGAGCCGCAGTACTTC
CASSRGLEPQYF
>TRBV5-4|TRBJ1-4|NA|NA|14
TGTGCCAGCAGCTTGGGGAGGGCTAATGAAAAACTGTTTTTT
CASSLGRANEKLFF
>TRBV5-6|TRBJ2-3|TRBD1|NA|16
TGTGCCAGCAGCTTAACAGGGGCGATTAGCACAGATACGCAGTATTTT
CASSLTGAISTDTQYF
>TRBV7-8|TRBJ2-5|NA|NA|11
TGTGCCAGCAGCGCACGAGAGACCCAGTACTTC
CASSARETQYF
>TRBV2|TRBJ2-1|TRBD2|NA|15
TGTGCCAGCAGTTCGGGGCTAGCGGGGGCCAATGAGCAGTTCTTC
CASSSGLAGANEQFF
>TRBV5-4|TRBJ2-5|TRBD2|NA|15
TGTGCCAGCAGCTTGATAGGGGCGGGGGAAGAGACCCAGTACTTC
CASSLIGAGEETQYF
>TRBV18|TRBJ2-7|NA|NA|12
TGTGCCAGCTCACCAGGGCGCGACGAGCAGTACTTC
CASSPGRDEQYF
>TRBV6-5|TRBJ1-5|TRBD1|few|15
TGTGCCAGTCGCTCTGGACAGGGTAGCAATCAGCCCCAGCATTTT
CASRSGQGSNQPQHF
>TRBV9|TRBJ1-1|TRBD1|NA|13
TGTGCCAGCAGCCCCCGGACAGGGGGAGAAGCTTTCTTT
CASSPRTGGEAFF
>TRBV10-1|TRBJ1-6|NA|NA|13
TGCGCCAGCAGTTTTGGGACGGAATCACCCCTCCACTTT
CASSFGTESPLHF
>TRBV25-1|TRBJ1-2|TRBD1|NA|15
TGTGCCAGCAGTGAAAGACAGGGATCTAACTATGGCTACACCTTC
CASSERQGSNYGYTF
>TRBV11-2|TRBJ2-3|NA|NA|16
TGTGCCAGCAGCTTTAGGGGTTACCGGGGAACAGATACGCAGTATTTT
CASSFRGYRGTDTQYF
>TRBV28|TRBJ1-5|TRBD1|NA|16
TGTGCCAGCAGTACACATGGGACAGCCCCTAATCAGCCCCAGCATTTT
CASSTHGTAPNQPQHF
>TRBV7-9|TRBJ1-2|TRBD1|NA|15
TGTGCCAGCAGCGTTATGACAGGGGCTAACTATGGCTACACCTTC
CASSVMTGANYGYTF
>TRBV19|TRBJ2-5|TRBD1|once|14
TGTGCCAGTAGTATCGGACAGGGGGCTGAGACCCAGTACTTC
CASSIGQGAETQYF
>TRBV5-1|TRBJ2-3|TRBD2|NA|15
TGCGCCAGCAGCTTCAGGCGGGGGTTCACAGATACGCAGTATTTT
CASSFRRGFTDTQYF
>TRBV7-2|TRBJ1-1|NA|once|13
TGTGCCAGCAGCCCCTGGGCGAACACTGAAGCTTTCTTT
CASSPWANTEAFF
>TRBV9|TRBJ1-3|NA|NA|15
TGTGCCAGCAGCGCGCGGGATGAGGGTGGAAACACCATATATTTT
CASSARDEGGNTIYF